This TCR beta chain was recovered during a study of blood T cells in healthy people across ages. The donors, all healthy, were Caucasians living in Russia, aged about 6 to 90. The CDR3 extends over 14 amino acids. Germline V gene data show CDR1 as LNHNV and CDR2 as YYDKDF (reference sequence). V was trimmed by 1 base and J by 2 bases, leaving 8 bases between them. This clonotype was found a few times. A second about 6 to 12 cycle PCR used barcoded and J-beta primers. TCRdb reprocessed the 5' RACE reads with MiXCR, giving one entry per CDR3 protein. Among around 1,800,000 distinct CDR3 sequences listed, 30% to 40% were seen once.

The sample was blood. The sequence came from a human donor in good health. The rearrangement joins TRBV15 to TRBJ2-5, with D tentatively TRBD2 (5 bases). The CDR3 reads CATSRGRFQETQYF. The DNA of the CDR3 is TGTGCCACCAGCAGAGGGAGGTTTCAAGAGACCCAGTACTTC. Supplemented by reference TRBV15 and TRBJ2-5, the full variable domain reads DAMVIQNPRYQVTQFGKPVTLSCSQTLNHNVMYWYQQKSSQAPKLLFHYYDKDFNNEADTPDNFQSRRPNTSFCFLDIRSPGLGDTAMYLCATSRGRFQETQYFGPGTRLLVL.